This is a list of T cell receptor beta chains from one sample in a study of blood T cell repertoires in COVID-19. The method was immunoSEQ multiplex PCR; TCRdb's version includes in-frame clones alone and lacks a portion of them. In the table there are 50,000 to 55,000 clones, more than 75% of which are singletons. Sequencing was carried out using peripheral blood. Receptors originate from a human donor with active COVID-19. The donor label of this sample is uncertain. The CDR3 runs from the conserved cysteine through the conserved F or W. The D gene is left open where the match is weak. Clone sizes are given selectively: once, few, many, or a class where the clone is expanded.

-,TRBV4-1,TRBJ2-1,TRBD2,TGCGCCAGCAGCCAAGTTTTCGGCGGGGGGGCCGGGGCCGAGCAGTTCTTC,CASSQVFGGGAGAEQFF
-,TRBV4-1,TRBJ2-7,-,TGCGCCAGCAGCCAAGGCGGGACTGGGACCTACGAGCAGTACTTC,CASSQGGTGTYEQYF
-,TRBV5-4,TRBJ1-1,-,TGTGCCAGCAGAACACAGGCGCGGACAGCGAACACTGAAGCTTTCTTT,CASRTQARTANTEAFF
-,TRBV7-9,TRBJ2-6,-,TGTGCCAGCAGCTTCAGCTGGGGACACCTCTCTGGGGCCAACGTCCTGACTTTC,CASSFSWGHLSGANVLTF
-,TRBV18,TRBJ2-5,-,TGTGCCAGCTCACCAGGGGGCAGCCGTTTGGGGGAGACCCAGTACTTC,CASSPGGSRLGETQYF
-,TRBV7-2,TRBJ2-3,TRBD2,TGTGCCAGCAGCATTAGCGGGGGGAGCACAGATACGCAGTATTTT,CASSISGGSTDTQYF
-,TRBV18,TRBJ1-1,TRBD1,TGTGCCAGCTCACCCCGCGGGGGGGCAGGGGGGTCTGAAGCTTTCTTT,CASSPRGGAGGSEAFF
-,TRBV28,TRBJ2-7,TRBD1,TGTGCCAGCAGAAGAGCCGGGACAGGGACCTACGAGCAGTACTTC,CASRRAGTGTYEQYF
-,TRBV6-2/TRBV6-3,TRBJ1-4,-,TGTGCCAGCAGTTGGACCCAGGGTACAACTAATGAAAAACTGTTTTTT,CASSWTQGTTNEKLFF
-,TRBV6-2/TRBV6-3,TRBJ2-1,-,TGTGCCAGCAGTAAATCAGCGGTGACCTACAATGAGCAGTTCTTC,CASSKSAVTYNEQFF
-,TRBV7-2,TRBJ1-5,-,TGTGCCAGCAGCTTAATGAGCGTTCAGCCCCAGCATTTT,CASSLMSVQPQHF
-,TRBV5-1,TRBJ2-1,TRBD2,TGCGCCAGCAGCTTGGCAACTAGCGGGGGTGAGCAGTTCTTC,CASSLATSGGEQFF
-,TRBV6-5,TRBJ1-5,TRBD1,TGTGCCAGCAGGATGACAGGGGGTAGCAATCAGCCCCAGCATTTT,CASRMTGGSNQPQHF
-,TRBV4-2,TRBJ2-4,-,TGTGCCAGCAGCCAAGATTCAGGGGCGAACATTCAGTACTTC,CASSQDSGANIQYF
-,TRBV7-6,TRBJ1-1,-,TGTGCCAGCAGCCCGAGAATCTACCAACCACAGGGGAACACTGAAGCTTTCTTT,CASSPRIYQPQGNTEAFF
-,TRBV6-2/TRBV6-3,TRBJ1-5,-,TGTGCCAGCAGTTACGGTCAGGGGAATCGCAATCAGCCCCAGCATTTT,CASSYGQGNRNQPQHF
-,TRBV4-1,TRBJ2-7,-,TGCGCCAGCAGCCCCCGGACAGATCTACCCTACGAGCAGTACTTC,CASSPRTDLPYEQYF
-,TRBV24-1,TRBJ1-4,TRBD1,TGTGCCACCTCATCGGGACAGGTGAAAGAAAAACTGTTTTTT,CATSSGQVKEKLFF
-,TRBV29-1,TRBJ2-7,-,TGCAGCGTTGGAGGCCTCTACGAGCAGTACTTC,CSVGGLYEQYF
-,TRBV15,TRBJ2-7,TRBD1,TGTGCCACCAGCAGAGGACGGGACAGCGCATACGAGCAGTACTTC,CATSRGRDSAYEQYF
-,TRBV11-2,TRBJ1-1,-,TGTGCCAGCAGCTTAGTCGGTACTGAAGCTTTCTTT,CASSLVGTEAFF
-,TRBV4-2,TRBJ2-5,TRBD2,TGTGCCAGCAGCACACAACTAATGGGACTAGCGGGGGGGGAGACCCAGTACTTC,CASSTQLMGLAGGETQYF
-,TRBV20-1,TRBJ2-7,TRBD1,TGCAGTGCTAGTCTTGGACAGGGCGAGCAGTACTTC,CSASLGQGEQYF
-,TRBV4-2,TRBJ2-7,TRBD2,TGTGCCAGCAGCCAAGATCTTCCCCTAGCGGGGGAACCCTACGAGCAGTACTTC,CASSQDLPLAGEPYEQYF
-,TRBV6-2/TRBV6-3,TRBJ1-2,-,TGTGCCAGCAGTTACGAGGGGGAGAACTATGGCTACACCTTC,CASSYEGENYGYTF
-,TRBV4-3,TRBJ2-3,-,TGCGCCAGCAGCCAAGATAACTTTGGAGATACGCAGTATTTT,CASSQDNFGDTQYF
-,TRBV7-8,TRBJ1-6,-,TGTGCCAGCAGCGGCCCAGGAAATTCACCCCTCCACTTT,CASSGPGNSPLHF
-,TRBV4-2,TRBJ2-5,TRBD2,TGTGCCAGCAGCCAGACGGGGGGGACTAAAGAGACCCAGTACTTC,CASSQTGGTKETQYF
-,TRBV20-1,TRBJ2-3,-,TGCAGTGCCCCGAGGGCGGATACGCAGTATTTT,CSAPRADTQYF
-,TRBV6-5,TRBJ1-1,TRBD1,TGTGCCAGCAGTCACGGGGACAGGCTGAACACTGAAGCTTTCTTT,CASSHGDRLNTEAFF
-,TRBV5-5,TRBJ2-5,TRBD2,TGTGCCAGCGGCCCCCGGGAGGCCCAAGAGACCCAGTACTTC,CASGPREAQETQYF
-,TRBV7-2,TRBJ2-7,TRBD2,TGTGCCAGCAGCTTAACTAGCGGGGTGCCCTCCGAGCAGTACTTC,CASSLTSGVPSEQYF
-,TRBV27,TRBJ2-7,-,TGTGCCAGCAGGGGAGGGGGCGAGCAGTACTTC,CASRGGGEQYF
-,TRBV19,TRBJ2-1,TRBD1,TGTGCCAGTAGTACGCCCGGGACAGGGCCCAATGAGCAGTTCTTC,CASSTPGTGPNEQFF
-,TRBV7-2,TRBJ2-3,-,TGTGCCAGCAGCTTTTTGGCCAGGACAGATACGCAGTATTTT,CASSFLARTDTQYF
-,TRBV3-1/TRBV3-2,TRBJ1-5,-,TGTGCCAGCAGCCAGGGAGCAGCGGGGGCGCGAGATAATCAGCCCCAGCATTTT,CASSQGAAGARDNQPQHF
-,TRBV5-1,TRBJ2-3,-,TGCGCCAGCAGCTTGAGAGGGTTCAGGGATACGCAGTATTTT,CASSLRGFRDTQYF
-,TRBV12-3/TRBV12-4,TRBJ2-7,TRBD1,TGTGCCAGCAGTCCGGGACAGTTCTACGAGCAGTACTTC,CASSPGQFYEQYF
-,TRBV4-1,TRBJ1-3,TRBD1,TGCGCCAGCAGCCAAGAAGGGGGCAGGGGATTCTCTGGAAACACCATATATTTT,CASSQEGGRGFSGNTIYF
-,TRBV28,TRBJ1-2,TRBD1,TGTGCCAGCAGTCGCGCCCCGGGACAGGGTCGATGGCTACTAGCTAACTATGGCTACACCTTC,CASSRAPGQGRWLLANYGYTF
-,TRBV11-1,TRBJ2-3,-,TGTGCCAGCAGCTTAGCCCCGGGGCAGGGGCTAAGCACAGATACGCAGTATTTT,CASSLAPGQGLSTDTQYF
-,TRBV4-3,TRBJ2-3,TRBD1,TGCGCCAGCAGCCACGGACAGGGGGCAGATACGCAGTATTTT,CASSHGQGADTQYF
-,TRBV19,TRBJ1-1,-,TGTGCCAGTAGCCGCCGGAGTCTACAGGAACACACTGAAGCTTTCTTT,CASSRRSLQEHTEAFF
-,TRBV5-6,TRBJ2-1,TRBD1,TGTGCCAGCAGCCCACAGGGGAAGGGCTCCTACAATGAGCAGTTCTTC,CASSPQGKGSYNEQFF
few,TRBV7-2,TRBJ1-6,-,TGTGCCAGCAGCTTACAGGGAAGCTCCTATAATTCACCCCTCCACTTT,CASSLQGSSYNSPLHF
-,TRBV5-1,TRBJ2-7,-,TGCGCCAGCAGCTTGAGCGCAGCCAACTACGAGCAGTACTTC,CASSLSAANYEQYF
-,TRBV7-9,TRBJ2-7,TRBD1,TGTGCCAGCAGCCCCCGGACAGGGCAGGATGCGAGGGACTACGAGCAGTACTTC,CASSPRTGQDARDYEQYF
once,TRBV7-3,TRBJ2-1,TRBD2,TGTGCCAGCAGCCCTGAGCTAGCGGGGGGGTTAGATGAGCAGTTCTTC,CASSPELAGGLDEQFF
-,TRBV5-8,TRBJ2-3,TRBD2,TGTGCCAGCAGCTTGGGACTAGCGGGGGGCGCCACAGATACGCAGTATTTT,CASSLGLAGGATDTQYF
once,TRBV5-4,TRBJ2-5,TRBD2,TGTGCCAGCAGCTTTGGAAGCGGGGGGGCCGTCGGGACCCAGTACTTC,CASSFGSGGAVGTQYF
-,TRBV18,TRBJ1-3,-,TGTGCCAGCTCACGGGCGGCAGGGTCCAACTCTGGAAACACCATATATTTT,CASSRAAGSNSGNTIYF
-,TRBV19,TRBJ2-7,TRBD2,TGTGCCAGTAGTATAAAAGCGGGGGCCTCCTACGAGCAGTACTTC,CASSIKAGASYEQYF
-,TRBV4-3,TRBJ2-3,-,TGCGCCAGCAGCCAAGGTCCAGGGACAGATACGCAGTATTTT,CASSQGPGTDTQYF
-,TRBV19,TRBJ2-2,-,TGTGCCAGTAGGTCCGGGACTGCGAACACCGGGGAGCTGTTTTTT,CASRSGTANTGELFF